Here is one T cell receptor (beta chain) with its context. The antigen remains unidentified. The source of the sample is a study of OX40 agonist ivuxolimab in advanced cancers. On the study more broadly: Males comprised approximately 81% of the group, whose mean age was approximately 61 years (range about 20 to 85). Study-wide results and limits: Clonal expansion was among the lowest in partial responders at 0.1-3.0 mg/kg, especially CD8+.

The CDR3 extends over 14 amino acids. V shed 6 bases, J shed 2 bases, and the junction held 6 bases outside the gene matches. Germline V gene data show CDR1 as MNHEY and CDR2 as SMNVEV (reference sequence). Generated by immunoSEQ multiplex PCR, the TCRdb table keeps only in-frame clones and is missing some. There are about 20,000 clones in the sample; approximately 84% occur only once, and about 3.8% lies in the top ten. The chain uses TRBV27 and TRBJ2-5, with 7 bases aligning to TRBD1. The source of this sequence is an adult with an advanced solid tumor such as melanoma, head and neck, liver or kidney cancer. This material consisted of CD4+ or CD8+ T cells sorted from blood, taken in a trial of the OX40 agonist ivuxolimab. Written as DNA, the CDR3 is TGTGCCAGCAGCGGGACAGCGACACAAGAGACCCAGTACTTC. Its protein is CASSGTATQETQYF.